The 18 T cell receptor beta chains given below trace back to one sample, sequenced in a study of blood T cell repertoires in COVID-19. Generated by immunoSEQ multiplex PCR, the TCRdb table keeps only in-frame clones and is missing some. The table includes some 74,000 clones, 88% detected once. The sequenced material came from peripheral blood. The receptors were gathered from a middle-aged man with acute or convalescent COVID-19.

This clone was recorded once. The chain recombines TRBV27 with TRBJ2-5, with 11 bases aligning to TRBD1. V lost 6 bases, J lost 5 bases, and 2 bases stayed unmatched. The CDR3 extends over 13 amino acids. Germline V CDR1 and CDR2: MNHEY, SMNVEV (reference sequence). The CDR3 DNA reads TGTGCCAGCAGAAGGGACAGGGGGGAGACCCAGTACTTC. Protein: CASRRDRGETQYF.

The DNA of the CDR3 is TGCGCCAGCAGCCAAGGGACAGCTAACACTGAAGCTTTCTTT. Amino acids: CASSQGTANTEAFF. This sequence joins TRBV4-1 and TRBJ1-1; D is perhaps TRBD1 (6 bases). The CDR3 sequence is 14 residues long. Looked up from germline, CDR1 is MGHRA and CDR2 is YSYEKL. The ends were cut back, 1 base at V and 2 bases at J, with 8 bases in the middle.

The rearrangement uses TRBV10-1 and TRBJ1-1; a weak D match, TRBD1 (6 bases). The CDR3 has 16 amino acids. Germline CDR1 and CDR2: WNHNN and SYGVQD (reference sequence). V was cut by 2 bases and J by 5 bases, with 18 bases left in between. CDR3 region: CASSERKGGRSTEAFF. The CDR3 DNA follows: TGCGCCAGCAGTGAGAGGAAAGGGGGTCGAAGTACTGAAGCTTTCTTT.

This sequence joins TRBV12-3 or TRBV12-4 and TRBJ2-2; D unclear. The CDR3 sequence is 13 residues long. Trimming pared 3 bases from V and 6 bases from J, leaving 8 bases between. Here the CDR3 DNA reads TGTGCCAGCAGTTTTCAGGCATCCGGGGAGCTGTTTTTT. This translates into CASSFQASGELFF.

The chain carries TRBV6-2 or TRBV6-3 and TRBJ1-4; a possible D gene is TRBD1 (5 bases). Germline CDR1 MNHEY, CDR2 SVGEGT. This CDR3 has 14 residues. Trimming left V 5 bases short and J 7 bases short, with 14 bases between. CDR3 DNA: TGTGCCAGCAGTACGAGGCAGGGAAGTGAAAAACTGTTTTTT. This encodes CASSTRQGSEKLFF.

The CDR3 loop is CASSPRQAYYEQYF. CDR3 sequence (DNA): TGTGCCAGCTCCCCGCGACAGGCCTACTACGAGCAGTACTTC. The chain joins TRBV18 to TRBJ2-7; possibly TRBD1 for D (6 bases). Germline CDR1 and CDR2: KGHSH and LQKENI. Trimming removed 6 bases at V and 3 bases at J, with 15 bases between. The CDR3 totals 14 residues.

This clone was counted between two and nine times. V and J are TRBV7-3 and TRBJ1-1; possibly TRBD1 for D (6 bases). The CDR3 totals 13 residues. Germline values: CDR1 SGHTA, CDR2 FQGTGA. The V end lost 6 bases, the J end lost 1 base, and 9 bases lay between the germline ends. The DNA of the CDR3 is TGTGCCAGCAGACAACAGGGGAACACTGAAGCTTTCTTT. It specifies CASRQQGNTEAFF.

The chain carries TRBV19 and TRBJ2-2; 9 bases map to TRBD1. CDR1 is LNHDA, CDR2 SQIVND, per germline (reference sequence). V lost 3 bases and J lost 5; bases outside the gene matches: 7. The CDR3 covers 16 residues. In DNA, the CDR3 is TGTGCCAGTAGTATCCCACGGACAGGGGTTACCGGGGAGCTGTTTTTT. Its protein product is CASSIPRTGVTGELFF.

V gene TRBV5-1 combines with J gene TRBJ1-6; perhaps TRBD1 as D (5 bases). Trimming shortened V by 0 bases and J by 8 bases, and 12 bases separated the two germline ends. Germline CDR1 is SGHRS and CDR2 is YFSETQ. The CDR3 loop spans 15 amino acids. The CDR3 DNA sequence: TGCGCCAGCAGCTTGGGCCGACAGAATTATTCACCCCTCCACTTT. The encoded protein is CASSLGRQNYSPLHF.

V is TRBV6-5 and J is TRBJ2-7, with a tentative D call TRBD1 (6 bases). V lost 7 bases and J 5 bases, leaving 15 bases between the germline ends. The germline gives CDR1 MNHEY, CDR2 SVGAGI. The CDR3 is 13 amino acids. CDR3 sequence reads: CASIRQGLNEQYF. As DNA, the CDR3 is TGTGCCAGCATTCGGCAGGGGTTGAACGAGCAGTACTTC.

This clone turned up a few times. The identical CDR3 is also encoded by other nucleotide sequences in the sample. CDR3 sequence (DNA): TGCGCCAGCAGCTTGGTCCCTAGCGGGGGCCGATCCTACAATGAGCAGTTCTTC. It encodes CASSLVPSGGRSYNEQFF. This chain joins TRBV5-1 and TRBJ2-1; 10 nucleotides line up with TRBD2. V was clipped by 0 bases and J by 1 base; unmatched bases: 7. This CDR3 is 18 amino acids long. The V gene's germline CDR1 is SGHRS and CDR2 YFSETQ.

This clone was seen once. V and J are TRBV29-1 and TRBJ2-4, with D perhaps TRBD1 (6 bases). The CDR3 has 11 residues. V lost 6 bases and J lost 5, with 8 bases in between. Germline V gene sequence: CDR1 SQVTM, CDR2 ANQGSEA. In nucleotides, the CDR3 is TGCAGCGTCAGACAGGAAAACATTCAGTACTTC. Its protein product is CSVRQENIQYF.

The chain links TRBV25-1 to TRBJ2-7, with D perhaps TRBD1 (7 bases). Trimming removed 1 base from V and 4 bases from J, with 17 bases in between. Per germline, CDR1 MGHDK and CDR2 SYGVNS. The CDR3 has 16 residues. CDR3 sequence (DNA): TGTGCCAGCAGTGAATCGTTCGGCAGGGGGAGGTACGAGCAGTACTTC. Encoded protein: CASSESFGRGRYEQYF.

This sequence joins TRBV27 and TRBJ2-2; 8 bases are shared with TRBD1. This CDR3 spans 17 amino acids. The V and J ends lost 2 bases and 6 bases, in that order; junction bases with no gene match: 11. From germline, CDR1 is MNHEY and CDR2 SMNVEV (reference sequence). The CDR3 DNA reads as TGTGCCAGCAGTTTAACCCCCAGGGGGCGCGTCGCCGGGGAGCTGTTTTTT. As protein: CASSLTPRGRVAGELFF.

The chain has TRBV2 and TRBJ2-7, with 9 bases matching TRBD1. The CDR3 is 14 amino acids. Germline CDR1 reads SNHLY; CDR2 reads FYNNEI. V gave up 6 bases and J gave up 0 bases; unmatched junction bases: 3. The CDR3 loop is CASRGQGISYEQYF. The CDR3 nucleotides read TGTGCCAGCAGAGGACAGGGGATCTCCTACGAGCAGTACTTC.

V is TRBV27 and J is TRBJ1-6; D remains ambiguous. Trimming cost V 6 bases and J 7 bases, with 16 bases left between them. Per the germline V gene, CDR1 is MNHEY and CDR2 is SMNVEV (reference sequence). CDR3 length: 15 residues. The CDR3 sequence is CASRGTGNRNSPLHF. The CDR3, as DNA: TGTGCCAGCAGGGGAACGGGAAATCGAAATTCACCCCTCCACTTT.

The chain uses TRBV6-5 and TRBJ2-7, with D possibly matching TRBD2 (7 bases). V lost 6 bases to trimming and J lost 4 bases, with 19 bases between them. CDR1 MNHEY and CDR2 SVGAGI come from the germline V gene. The CDR3 length is 15 residues. Written as DNA, the CDR3 is TGTGCCAGCAGCCGGTCCGGGGGGCGAGGTTACGAGCAGTACTTC. Protein sequence: CASSRSGGRGYEQYF.

This chain connects TRBV11-1 to TRBJ1-1; 10 bases match TRBD1. Germline V lookup: CDR1 SGHAT, CDR2 FQDESV (reference sequence). Unmatched junction bases numbered 14, after V lost 5 bases and J lost 8 bases. The CDR3 is 16 residues long. The CDR3 region is CASSPQAGQGTWEAFF. The DNA of the CDR3 is TGTGCCAGCAGCCCACAAGCGGGACAGGGGACCTGGGAAGCTTTCTTT.